This T cell receptor (beta chain) was observed in a study of T cells in Graves' hyperthyroidism and ophthalmopathy. Researchers amplified the TCR beta CDR3 regions from RNA transcripts. When the TCR CDR3 underwent first-round RT-PCR, the HTBI primer set was used. TCRdb reanalysed the multiplex PCR reads using MiXCR and keeps one entry per CDR3 protein. The sample shows around 300,000 distinct CDR3 sequences, around 13% of them seen only once. Germline V CDR1 and CDR2: MDHEN, SYDVKM. Losses at the gene ends were 8 bases for V and 0 bases for J; bases not matched to a gene: 11. The CDR3 is 16 residues long. This clonotype was counted between two and nine times.

This chain connects TRBV28 to TRBJ2-3; TRBD2 agrees at 7 bases. Sequencing was performed on blood. This clonotype was obtained from a woman in her twenties or thirties with Graves' hyperthyroidism. CDR3 in amino acids: CASGLTAGISTDTQYF. The CDR3 DNA sequence: TGTGCCAGCGGACTGACAGCGGGGATTAGCACAGATACGCAGTATTTT.